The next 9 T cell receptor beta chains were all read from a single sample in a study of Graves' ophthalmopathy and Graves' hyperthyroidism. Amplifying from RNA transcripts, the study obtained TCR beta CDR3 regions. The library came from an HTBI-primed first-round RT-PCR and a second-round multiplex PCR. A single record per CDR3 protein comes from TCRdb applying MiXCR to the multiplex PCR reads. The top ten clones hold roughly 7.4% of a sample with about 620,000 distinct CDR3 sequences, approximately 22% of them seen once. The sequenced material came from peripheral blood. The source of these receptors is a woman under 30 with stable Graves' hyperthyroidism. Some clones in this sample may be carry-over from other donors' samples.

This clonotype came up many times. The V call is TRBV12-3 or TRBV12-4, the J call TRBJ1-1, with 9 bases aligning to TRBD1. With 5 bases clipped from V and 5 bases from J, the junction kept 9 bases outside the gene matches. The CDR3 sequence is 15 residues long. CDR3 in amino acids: CASSDNRQGGTEAFF. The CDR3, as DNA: TGTGCCAGCAGTGATAACCGACAGGGGGGTACTGAAGCTTTCTTT.

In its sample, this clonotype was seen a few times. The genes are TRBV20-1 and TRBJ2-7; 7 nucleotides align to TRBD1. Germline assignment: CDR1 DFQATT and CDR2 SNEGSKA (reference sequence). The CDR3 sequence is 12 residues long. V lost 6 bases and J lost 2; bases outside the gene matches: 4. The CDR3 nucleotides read TGCAGTGCCAAGACAGGGACCTACGAGCAGTACTTC. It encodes CSAKTGTYEQYF.

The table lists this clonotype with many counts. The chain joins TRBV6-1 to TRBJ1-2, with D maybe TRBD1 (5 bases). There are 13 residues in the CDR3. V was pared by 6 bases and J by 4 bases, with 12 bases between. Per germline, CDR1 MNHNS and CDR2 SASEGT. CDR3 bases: TGTGCCAGCAGGATGACAGCTCTCTATGGCTACACCTTC. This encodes CASRMTALYGYTF.

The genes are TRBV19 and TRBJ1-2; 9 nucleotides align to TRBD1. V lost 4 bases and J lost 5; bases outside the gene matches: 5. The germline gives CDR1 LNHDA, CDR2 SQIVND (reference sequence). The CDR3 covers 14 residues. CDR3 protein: CASSTWDRDYGYTF. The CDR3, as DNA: TGTGCCAGTAGTACCTGGGACAGGGATTATGGCTACACCTTC.

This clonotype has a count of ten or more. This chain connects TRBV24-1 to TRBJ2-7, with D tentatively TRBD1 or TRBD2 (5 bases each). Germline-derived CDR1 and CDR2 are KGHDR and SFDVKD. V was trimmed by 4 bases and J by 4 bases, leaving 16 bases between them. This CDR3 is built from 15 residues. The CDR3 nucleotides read TGTGCCACCAGTGACACCGGGACGGCTAAATACGAGCAGTACTTC. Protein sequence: CATSDTGTAKYEQYF.

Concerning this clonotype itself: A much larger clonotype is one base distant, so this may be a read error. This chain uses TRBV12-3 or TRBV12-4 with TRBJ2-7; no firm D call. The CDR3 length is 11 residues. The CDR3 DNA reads TGTGTCAGCAGTGACCCTGACGAGCAGTACTTC. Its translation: CVSSDPDEQYF.

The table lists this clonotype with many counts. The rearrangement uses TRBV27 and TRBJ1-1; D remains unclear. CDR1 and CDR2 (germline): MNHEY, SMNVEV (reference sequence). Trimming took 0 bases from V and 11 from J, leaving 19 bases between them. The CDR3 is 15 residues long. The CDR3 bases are TGTGCCAGCAGTTTATCCCCAAACCGCCAGGTAGCTGCTTTCTTT. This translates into CASSLSPNRQVAAFF.

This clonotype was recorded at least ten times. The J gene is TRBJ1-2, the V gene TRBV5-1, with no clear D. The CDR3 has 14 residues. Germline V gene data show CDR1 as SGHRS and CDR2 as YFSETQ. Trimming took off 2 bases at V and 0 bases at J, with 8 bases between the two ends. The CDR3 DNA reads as TGCGCCAGCAGCTTCGAGGGTCCTAACTATGGCTACACCTTC. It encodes CASSFEGPNYGYTF. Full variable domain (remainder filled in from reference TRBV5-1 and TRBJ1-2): KAGVTQTPRYLIKTRGQQVTLSCSPISGHRSVSWYQQTPGQGLQFLFEYFSETQRNKGNFPGRFSGRQFSNSRSEMNVSTLELGDSALYLCASSFEGPNYGYTFGSGTRLTVV.

CDR3 DNA sequence: TGTGCCAGCAGACAGGAGGGGGAGACCCAGTACTTC. It translates to CASRQEGETQYF. The chain is built from TRBV7-2 and TRBJ2-5, with D possibly TRBD2 on 6 matching bases. The CDR3 is 12 amino acids. Germline loops: CDR1 SGHTA, CDR2 FQGNSA. Trimming took 6 bases from V and 5 from J, leaving 10 bases between them.